The source of this TCR beta chain is a study of shared T cell receptors in the human thymus (dated by TCRdb to about 2021). Study-level background: The study investigated the way shared, self-reactive T-cell receptor alpha chains are produced in the human thymus.

As regards this clone: The antigen this receptor binds is unknown. Per-base quality was not reported, and no clone a single base away is much larger than it.

The library relied on the immunoSEQ multiplex PCR assay. The clones in this table, taken by TCRdb from immuneACCESS, are in-frame only. Not every clone is retained; where verified, under half of the shortfall comes from an unresolved V gene, and the cause of the rest is unknown. Within this sample are about 660,000 clones, with more than 75% of them counted one time only. The top ten clones comprise about 0.01% of the sample. The CDR3 sequence holds 14 residues, the cysteine and phenylalanine included. Only CDR3 DNA remains: 42 bases, in frame from the first base. V is pared back by 2 bases and J by 6 bases, with 10 bases lying between the germline termini. From the germline V gene, CDR1 is KGHSH and CDR2 is LQKENI. In addition, the sample was reused for a study of human thymus T cells. Looking at the second paper: In Finland, the donors were immunologically healthy infants who were having open corrective cardiac surgery for congenital heart defects. The thymus tissue came from surgical resects taken out during corrective cardiac surgery. Both the thymic and the peripheral blood repertoires appeared to show biased V and J gene segment usage. Highly overlapping thymic TCR repertoires among unrelated individuals were reported in the related research. The study described the TCR alpha and beta repertoires in under ten infant thymus samples and a few matching peripheral blood samples. Donor ages ranged from about 7 to 244 days, and the cohort comprised roughly 6 male and a couple of female infants. Thymocytes were freed from the tissue by mechanical means and kept at -70 degrees C as pellets of roughly 8.5-31 million cells. A QIAsymphony instrument was used to extract genomic DNA from the frozen cell pellets. The immunoSEQ multiplex PCR assay was used to amplify the TCRB and TCRAD loci from a standardized amount of quality-controlled genomic DNA. The V(D)J region was spanned by amplicons of a length sufficient to cover the CDR3 and to identify V and J genes. The commercial immunoSEQ service was used to sequence amplicons on an Illumina platform. Corrections for primer bias and sequencing errors followed previously described methods, while TCRAD and TCRB definitions were based on the IMGT database. Repertoires were analysed with immunoSEQ Analyzer 3.0 and VDJTools, covering basic statistics, V/J segment usage, diversity estimates, rarefaction and pairwise overlap. To estimate diversity, the Chao1, ChaoE, Efron-Thisted, Shannon and inverse Simpson indices were applied, and diversity was also estimated on datasets down-sampled to the smallest sample. Repertoire overlap was assessed by strict matching of CDR3 nucleotide sequence, V gene and J gene, and clustering was done by Jaccard-based multidimensional scaling. On average, roughly 800,000 unique TCRB clonotypes were obtained from thymus samples, compared with about 84,000 from blood samples.

Sequencing used thymocytes. The V gene is TRBV18 and the J gene is TRBJ2-2; a tentative D call is TRBD2 (6 bases match). The sequence was obtained from a boy younger than two with a congenital heart defect. Donor details come from another sample of the same person, matched by shared clones. CDR3 region: CASSPRPGAGELFF. The DNA sequence is TGTGCCAGCTCACCAAGGCCGGGGGCCGGGGAGCTGTTTTTT.